A single sample is the source of the 4 T cell receptor beta chains below, sequenced in a study of T cells after yellow fever vaccination. One entry per CDR3 protein, called by TCRdb with MiXCR from the 5' RACE reads. The sample has over 300,000 distinct CDR3 sequences; approximately 7% are singletons. The source material was PBMCs, sampled approximately 40 days after the first yellow fever vaccination. These receptors were obtained from a man younger than 35 who received the YFV17D yellow fever vaccine.

This clonotype was seen ten or more times. This chain uses TRBV18 with TRBJ2-5; D not certain. Between the trimmed V and J ends, which lost 2 bases and 2 bases, there was a span of 6 bases. The CDR3 loop spans 13 amino acids. The germline V gene encodes CDR1 KGHSH and CDR2 LQKENI. This CDR3 is CASSPGVQETQYF. The CDR3 DNA sequence: TGTGCCAGCTCACCAGGGGTACAAGAGACCCAGTACTTC.

Note on this clonotype: At one end the junction does not follow the germline gene, possibly because of a read error. V and J are TRBV2 and TRBJ1-5, with D unclear. The CDR3 is made up of 18 amino acids. The germline gives CDR1 SNHLY, CDR2 FYNNEI. CDR3: CAISLSGKVGFANQPQHF. Here the CDR3 DNA reads TGTGCCATCAGTTTATCCGGGAAGGTTGGATTTGCCAATCAGCCCCAGCATTTT.

This clonotype has a count of ten or more. The genes are TRBV11-2 and TRBJ2-3; 9 nucleotides agree with TRBD2. This CDR3 spans 15 amino acids. Trimming took 6 bases from V and 2 from J; bases not matched to a gene: 6. Germline V CDR1 and CDR2: SGHAT, FQNNGV. This CDR3 is CASRQKRGATDTQYF. The DNA for the CDR3 is TGTGCCAGCAGGCAAAAGCGGGGGGCCACAGATACGCAGTATTTT.

This clonotype was detected only a few times. The V gene is TRBV30, the J gene TRBJ1-5; D remains unclear. This CDR3 is built from 13 residues. Trimming took off 0 bases at V and 6 bases at J, with 9 bases between the two ends. The germline V gene encodes CDR1 GTSNPN and CDR2 SVGIG (reference sequence). The CDR3 DNA sequence: TGTGCCTGGAGTGTACTGGGAAGTCAGCCCCAGCATTTT. Translating gives CAWSVLGSQPQHF.